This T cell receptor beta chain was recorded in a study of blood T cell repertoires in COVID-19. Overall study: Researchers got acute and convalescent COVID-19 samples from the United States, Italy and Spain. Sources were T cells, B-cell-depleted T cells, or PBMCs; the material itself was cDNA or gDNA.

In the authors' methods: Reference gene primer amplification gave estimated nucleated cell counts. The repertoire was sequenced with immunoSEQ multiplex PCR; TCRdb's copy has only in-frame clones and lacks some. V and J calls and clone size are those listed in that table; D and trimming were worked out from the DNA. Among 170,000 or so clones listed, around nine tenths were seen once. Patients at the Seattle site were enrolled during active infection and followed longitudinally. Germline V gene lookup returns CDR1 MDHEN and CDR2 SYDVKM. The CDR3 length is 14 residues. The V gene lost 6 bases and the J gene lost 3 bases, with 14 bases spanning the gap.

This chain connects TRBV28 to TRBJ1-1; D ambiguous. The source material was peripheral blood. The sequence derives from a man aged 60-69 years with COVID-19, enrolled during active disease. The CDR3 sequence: CASRVGELYTEAFF. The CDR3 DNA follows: TGTGCCAGCAGAGTCGGTGAGCTTTACACTGAAGCTTTCTTT.